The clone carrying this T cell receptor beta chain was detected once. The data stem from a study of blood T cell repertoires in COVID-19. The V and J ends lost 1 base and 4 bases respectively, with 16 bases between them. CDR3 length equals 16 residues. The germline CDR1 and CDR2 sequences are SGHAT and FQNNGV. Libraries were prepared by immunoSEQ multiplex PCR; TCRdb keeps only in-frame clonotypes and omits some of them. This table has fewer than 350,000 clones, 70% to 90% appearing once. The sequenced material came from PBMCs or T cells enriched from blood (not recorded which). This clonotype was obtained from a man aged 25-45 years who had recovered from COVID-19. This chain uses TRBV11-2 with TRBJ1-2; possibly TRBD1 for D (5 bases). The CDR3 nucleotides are TGTGCCAGCAGCTTAGGGACAAGGGGAAGGAGCTATGGCTACACCTTC. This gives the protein CASSLGTRGRSYGYTF.